A selection of T cell receptor gamma chains follows, all from one sample in a study of Vδ1+ human thymocytes. TCRdb reprocessed the multiplex PCR reads through CATT. The table has about 23,000 gamma-chain clones, about an eighth seen once. Sequenced material: Vdelta1+ gamma-delta thymocytes from the thymus. These receptor sequences come from a child younger than two who had congenital heart surgery. The CDR3 runs from the conserved cysteine through the conserved F or W. The listing skips clone size in some rows; elsewhere it reads once, few, many or a size class.

j_gene: TRGJ1/TRGJ2
v_gene: TRGV9
abundance: few
CDR3aa: CALWEVQNYYKKLF
CDR3nt: TGTGCCTTATGGGAGGTCCAGAATTATTATAAGAAACTCTTT

j_gene: TRGJ1/TRGJ2
v_gene: TRGV4
abundance: few
CDR3aa: CATWVGTGKKLF
CDR3nt: TGTGCCACCTGGGTCGGGACTGGTAAGAAACTCTTT

j_gene: TRGJP2
v_gene: TRGV8
abundance: .
CDR3aa: CATWDRACSDWIKTF
CDR3nt: TGTGCCACCTGGGATAGGGCCTGTAGTGATTGGATCAAGACGTTT

j_gene: TRGJ1/TRGJ2
v_gene: TRGV5
abundance: once
CDR3aa: CATWDRPMNNYYKKLF
CDR3nt: TGTGCCACCTGGGACAGGCCAATGAATAATTATTATAAGAAACTCTTT

j_gene: TRGJ1/TRGJ2
v_gene: TRGV4
abundance: few
CDR3aa: CATWNGLKKLF
CDR3nt: TGTGCCACCTGGAATGGGCTGAAGAAACTCTTT

j_gene: TRGJ1/TRGJ2
v_gene: TRGV3
abundance: medium-sized
CDR3aa: CATWDRRKKLF
CDR3nt: TGTGCCACCTGGGACAGGCGCAAGAAACTCTTT

j_gene: TRGJ1/TRGJ2
v_gene: TRGV2
abundance: few
CDR3aa: CATWDGHLNYKKLF
CDR3nt: TGTGCCACCTGGGACGGGCACCTAAATTATAAGAAACTCTTT

j_gene: TRGJ1/TRGJ2
v_gene: TRGV3
abundance: .
CDR3aa: CATWDRPNYKKLF
CDR3nt: TGTGCCACCTGGGACAGGCCGAATTATAAGAAACTCTTT

j_gene: TRGJP2
v_gene: TRGV5
abundance: few
CDR3aa: CATWDPRKDWIKTF
CDR3nt: TGTGCCACCTGGGACCCCCGAAAGGATTGGATCAAGACGTTT

j_gene: TRGJP1
v_gene: TRGV9
abundance: .
CDR3aa: CALWERYTTGWFKIF
CDR3nt: TGTGCCTTGTGGGAAAGATATACCACTGGTTGGTTCAAGATATTT

j_gene: TRGJ1/TRGJ2
v_gene: TRGV2
abundance: few
CDR3aa: CATWGPSNYYKKLF
CDR3nt: TGTGCCACCTGGGGCCCTTCGAATTATTATAAGAAACTCTTT

j_gene: TRGJP1
v_gene: TRGV8
abundance: few
CDR3aa: CATWDGDTTGWFKIF
CDR3nt: TGTGCCACCTGGGACGGGGATACCACTGGTTGGTTCAAGATATTT

j_gene: TRGJ1/TRGJ2
v_gene: TRGV2
abundance: .
CDR3aa: CATWDGPSYYKKLF
CDR3nt: TGTGCCACCTGGGACGGACCTTCTTATTATAAGAAACTCTTT

j_gene: TRGJ1/TRGJ2
v_gene: TRGV3
abundance: .
CDR3aa: CATWDRRVKLF
CDR3nt: TGTGCCACCTGGGACAGGCGTGTGAAACTCTTT

j_gene: TRGJP2
v_gene: TRGV2
abundance: few
CDR3aa: CATWDGQGGSDWIKTF
CDR3nt: TGTGCCACCTGGGACGGGCAGGGAGGTAGTGATTGGATCAAGACGTTT

j_gene: TRGJ1/TRGJ2
v_gene: TRGV4
abundance: .
CDR3aa: CATWNGMKLF
CDR3nt: TGTGCCACCTGGAACGGGATGAAACTCTTT

j_gene: TRGJ1/TRGJ2
v_gene: TRGV9
abundance: few
CDR3aa: CALWEARRKKLF
CDR3nt: TGTGCCTTGTGGGAGGCTAGACGTAAGAAACTCTTT

j_gene: TRGJ1/TRGJ2
v_gene: TRGV9
abundance: few
CDR3aa: CALWEESYYKKLF
CDR3nt: TGTGCCTTGTGGGAGGAGTCTTATTATAAGAAACTCTTT

j_gene: TRGJP1
v_gene: TRGV2
abundance: .
CDR3aa: CATWDGLGGWFKIF
CDR3nt: TGTGCCACCTGGGACGGGCTGGGAGGTTGGTTCAAGATATTT

j_gene: TRGJ1/TRGJ2
v_gene: TRGV5
abundance: medium-sized
CDR3aa: CATWDRRNYYKKLF
CDR3nt: TGTGCCACCTGGGACAGGCGGAATTATTATAAGAAACTCTTT

j_gene: TRGJP2
v_gene: TRGV2
abundance: .
CDR3aa: CATWDGQYSSDWIKTF
CDR3nt: TGTGCCACCTGGGACGGGCAATATAGTAGTGATTGGATCAAGACGTTT

j_gene: TRGJ1/TRGJ2
v_gene: TRGV9
abundance: .
CDR3aa: CALWEVCGYKKLF
CDR3nt: TGTGCCTTGTGGGAGGTGTGTGGATATAAGAAACTCTTT

j_gene: TRGJ1/TRGJ2
v_gene: TRGV8
abundance: .
CDR3aa: CATWESVRKKLF
CDR3nt: TGTGCCACCTGGGAGTCGGTTCGTAAGAAACTCTTT

j_gene: TRGJ1/TRGJ2
v_gene: TRGV3
abundance: .
CDR3aa: CATWEEKLF
CDR3nt: TGTGCCACCTGGGAGGAGAAACTCTTT

j_gene: TRGJP1
v_gene: TRGV9
abundance: few
CDR3aa: CALWEDCWFKIF
CDR3nt: TGTGCCTTGTGGGAGGACTGTTGGTTCAAGATATTT

j_gene: TRGJ1/TRGJ2
v_gene: TRGV4
abundance: .
CDR3aa: CATWDGKPHKFYYKKLF
CDR3nt: TGTGCCACCTGGGATGGGAAACCCCATAAATTTTATTATAAGAAACTCTTT

j_gene: TRGJ1/TRGJ2
v_gene: TRGV8
abundance: medium-sized
CDR3aa: CATWDMNYYKKLF
CDR3nt: TGTGCCACCTGGGATATGAATTATTATAAGAAACTCTTT